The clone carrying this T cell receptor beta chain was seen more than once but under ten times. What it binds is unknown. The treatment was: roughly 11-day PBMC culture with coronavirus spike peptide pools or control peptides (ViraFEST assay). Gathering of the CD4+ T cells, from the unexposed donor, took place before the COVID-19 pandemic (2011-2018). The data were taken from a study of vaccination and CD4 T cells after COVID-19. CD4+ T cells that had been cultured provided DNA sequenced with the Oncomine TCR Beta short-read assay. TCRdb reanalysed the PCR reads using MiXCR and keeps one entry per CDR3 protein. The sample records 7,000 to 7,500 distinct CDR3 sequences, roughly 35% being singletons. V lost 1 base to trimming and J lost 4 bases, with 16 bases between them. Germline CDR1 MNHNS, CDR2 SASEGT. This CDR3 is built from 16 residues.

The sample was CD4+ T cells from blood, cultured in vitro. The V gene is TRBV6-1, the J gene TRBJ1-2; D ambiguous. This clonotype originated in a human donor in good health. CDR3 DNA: TGTGCCAGCAGTGAAGGTGTATGGGCAGACTTCTATGGCTACACCTTC. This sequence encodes CASSEGVWADFYGYTF.